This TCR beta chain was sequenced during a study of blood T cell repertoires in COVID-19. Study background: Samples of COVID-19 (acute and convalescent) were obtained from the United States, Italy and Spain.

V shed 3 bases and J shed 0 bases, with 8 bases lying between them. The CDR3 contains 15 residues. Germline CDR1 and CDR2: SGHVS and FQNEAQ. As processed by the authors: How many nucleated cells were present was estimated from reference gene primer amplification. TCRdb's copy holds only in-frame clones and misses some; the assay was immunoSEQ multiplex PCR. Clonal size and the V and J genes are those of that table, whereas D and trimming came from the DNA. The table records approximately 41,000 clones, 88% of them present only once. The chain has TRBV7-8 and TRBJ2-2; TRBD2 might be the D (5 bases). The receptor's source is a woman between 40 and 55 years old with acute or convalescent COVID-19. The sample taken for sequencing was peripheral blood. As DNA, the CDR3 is TGTGCCAGCAGCTTTTACGGGGCGAACACCGGGGAGCTGTTTTTT. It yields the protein CASSFYGANTGELFF.